The sample holds many counts of the clone carrying this T cell receptor beta chain. Its antigen is undetermined. The CDR3 contains 16 residues. CDR1 is LNHNV and CDR2 is YYDKDF in the germline V gene (reference sequence). Trimming removed 5 bases from V and 2 bases from J; junction bases left unmatched: 4. Original handling: It was from CDR3 differences across clinicopathological groups that a distant-metastasis classifier for papillary thyroid cancer was built. MiXCR re-clonotyped the PCR reads for TCRdb. The authors' filters were not applied to this entry. The table lists 55,000 or so clones, about 15% of them singletons. These data originate in a study of metastatic and nonmetastatic thyroid tumors. Study-level information: Where malignant and benign thyroid patients were concerned, repertoires were compared across blood and tumor or nodule tissue.

Study results and limitations: Significantly higher TCR beta diversity was reportedly seen in malignant thyroid tumors than benign nodules, in blood and tumor.

Each patient came to thyroid surgery without any prior treatment (of any kind). Sequencing was done on a sample of blood. The chain uses TRBV15 and TRBJ2-3; 13 bases fit TRBD2. The clonotype originates from a female donor with papillary thyroid cancer or a benign thyroid nodule (not recorded which). Some clones in this sample may be carry-over from other donors' samples. This CDR3 is CATSPGTSGNTDTQYF. The CDR3 DNA reads as TGTGCCACCAGCCCAGGGACTAGCGGGAACACAGATACGCAGTATTTT.